This is a list of T cell receptor beta chains from one sample in a study of shared clonotypes between healthy human individuals. Sequencing was performed with immunoSEQ multiplex PCR; in TCRdb, only in-frame clones are kept and a portion is missing. The sample lists about 1.1 million clones, around three quarters occurring once. The sequenced sample consisted of memory CD4+ T cells from PBMCs. The source of these receptors is a man younger than 35 in good health. Some clones in this sample may be carry-over from other donors' samples. Both conserved end residues are trimmed from each CDR3. D genes are given only for firm matches. Clone size is shown for a subset of rows, as once, few, many or a class of expanded clone.

-	9	TRBJ1-1	TRBV30	-	AWSFNAEAF
-	13	TRBJ1-1	TRBV7-2	TRBD1	ASSTQGGQAPTAF
-	16	TRBJ2-3	TRBV10-1	TRBD2	ASSEQREGLRLSDTQY
-	14	TRBJ2-5	TRBV12-5	-	ASGLEVGGVQETQY
-	13	TRBJ2-2	TRBV9	TRBD1	ASSDRRQGAGELF
-	13	TRBJ1-4	TRBV6-5	-	ASSYSGATNEKLF
-	12	TRBJ1-5	TRBV5-6	TRBD1	ASSRTGGNQPQH
-	15	TRBJ2-1	TRBV5-4	TRBD2	ASSLGLAASSYNEQF
-	13	TRBJ2-3	TRBV2	-	ASRLTGDRTDTQY
-	13	TRBJ2-2	TRBV9	-	ASSVSGWNTGELF
once	11	TRBJ1-3	TRBV2	TRBD1	ASSWDRGYTIY
-	12	TRBJ2-2	TRBV7-7	TRBD2	ASSLSSGAGELF
-	10	TRBJ1-2	TRBV19	-	ASSMQQYGYT
-	13	TRBJ2-5	TRBV5-1	TRBD1	ASSLVTGGGETQY
once	9	TRBJ2-5	TRBV29-1	-	SVTPGETQY
-	14	TRBJ1-6	TRBV6-5	-	ASSWRTATYNSPLH
-	13	TRBJ2-1	TRBV27	-	ASSFGPGSYNEQF
-	12	TRBJ2-2	TRBV28	-	ASIPPGGTGELF
-	13	TRBJ2-5	TRBV25-1	-	ASSEGTGPQETQY
-	13	TRBJ2-5	TRBV7-6	-	ASSLASGVQETQY
-	13	TRBJ1-4	TRBV6-6	TRBD1	ASGNRGGTNEKLF
few	12	TRBJ1-3	TRBV7-3	-	ASSSTTGGNTIY
-	15	TRBJ2-4	TRBV14	-	ASSQDRASTPLNIQY
-	16	TRBJ2-1	TRBV4-3	-	ASSPAPHGGLSDNEQF
-	10	TRBJ2-1	TRBV9	-	ASSVQGSEQF
-	12	TRBJ1-2	TRBV15	-	ATSRGRSPYGYT
few	11	TRBJ1-2	TRBV29-1	-	SVEDRENYGYT
-	12	TRBJ1-3	TRBV5-8	-	ASSLNPGGNTIY
-	10	TRBJ1-2	TRBV30	-	AWSSSVGGYT
-	13	TRBJ2-3	TRBV9	TRBD2	ASSVDQRGTDTQY
few	12	TRBJ1-1	TRBV2	-	ASTVPGMNTEAF
once	11	TRBJ1-2	TRBV5-1	-	ASSFQANYGYT
-	8	TRBJ2-3	TRBV20-1	-	SAPTDTQY
-	9	TRBJ1-1	TRBV20-1	-	SAGGYTEAF
once	12	TRBJ2-2	TRBV7-8	-	AGRGKSNTGELF
-	13	TRBJ2-2	TRBV7-6	-	ASSQRRGPTGELF
-	13	TRBJ2-1	TRBV2	-	ASSERTILYNEQF
-	12	TRBJ1-1	TRBV14	-	ASSQHTGYTEAF
-	7	TRBJ1-2	TRBV6-4	-	ASTGTRF